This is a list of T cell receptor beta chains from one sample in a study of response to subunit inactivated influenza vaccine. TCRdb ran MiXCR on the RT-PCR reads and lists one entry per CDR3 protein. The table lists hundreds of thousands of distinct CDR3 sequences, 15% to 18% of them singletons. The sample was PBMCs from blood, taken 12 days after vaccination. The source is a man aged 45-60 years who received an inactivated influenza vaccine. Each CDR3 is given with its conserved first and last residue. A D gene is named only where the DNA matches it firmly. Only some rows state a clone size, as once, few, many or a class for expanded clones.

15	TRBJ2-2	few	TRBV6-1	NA	TGTGCCAGCAGACCGGGACCAACGAACACCGGGGAGCTGTTTTTT	CASRPGPTNTGELFF
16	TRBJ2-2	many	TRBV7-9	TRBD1	TGTGCCAGCAGCTTAGTCGGACAGGGGAACACCGGGGAGCTGTTTTTT	CASSLVGQGNTGELFF
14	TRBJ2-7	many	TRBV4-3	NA	TGCGCCAGCAGCCAAGAGGACCGAGCCTACGAGCAGTACTTC	CASSQEDRAYEQYF
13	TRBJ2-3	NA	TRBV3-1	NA	TGTGCCAGCAGCCAAGTGGGGTGGGATACGCAGTATTTT	CASSQVGWDTQYF
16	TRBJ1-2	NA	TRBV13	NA	TGTGCCAGCAGCCTGGCCGAGGGATACGCCAACTATGGCTACACCTTC	CASSLAEGYANYGYTF
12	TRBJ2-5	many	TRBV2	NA	TGTGCCAGCAGCGCAGTACAGGGGACCCAGTACTTC	CASSAVQGTQYF
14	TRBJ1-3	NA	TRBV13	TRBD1	TGTGCCAGCAGCGAATGGACAGGGGGAAACACCATATATTTT	CASSEWTGGNTIYF
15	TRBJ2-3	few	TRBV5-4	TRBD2	TGTGCCAGCAGCTGGCGGGGGACGAGGGCAGATACGCAGTATTTT	CASSWRGTRADTQYF
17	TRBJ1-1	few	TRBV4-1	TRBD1	TGCGCCAGCAGCCGAGGACAGGGAGGTGGGAAAAACACTGAAGCTTTCTTT	CASSRGQGGGKNTEAFF
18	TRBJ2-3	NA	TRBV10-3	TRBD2	TGTGCCATCAGTGAGTCCTATCGCGGGGGTCAGAGCACAGATACGCAGTATTTT	CAISESYRGGQSTDTQYF
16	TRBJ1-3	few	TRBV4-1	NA	TGCGCCAGCAGCCAAGCGCCGGGCAACTCTGGAAACACCATATATTTT	CASSQAPGNSGNTIYF
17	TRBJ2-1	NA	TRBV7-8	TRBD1	TGTGCCAGCAGCCGCCCTGGGACAGGGGGAGCCTACAATGAGCAGTTCTTC	CASSRPGTGGAYNEQFF
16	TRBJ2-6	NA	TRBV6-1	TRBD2	TGTGCCAGCAGCCCTCTGGGGGGGTCTGGGGCCAACGTCCTGACTTTC	CASSPLGGSGANVLTF
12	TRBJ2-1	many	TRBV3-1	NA	TGTGCCAGCAGCCAAGTGAGCTATGAGCAGTTCTTC	CASSQVSYEQFF
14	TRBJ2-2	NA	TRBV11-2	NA	TGTGCCAGCAGCTCCCAGGGAATAACCGGGGAGCTGTTTTTT	CASSSQGITGELFF
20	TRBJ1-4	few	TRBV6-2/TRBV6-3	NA	TGTGCCAGCAGGCCTGTATACTTCGAGGCGTATATCGGTTCTTATGAAAAACTGTTTTTT	CASRPVYFEAYIGSYEKLFF
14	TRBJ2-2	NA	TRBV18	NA	TGTGCCAGCTCACGTTCACAAAACACCGGGGAGCTGTTTTTT	CASSRSQNTGELFF
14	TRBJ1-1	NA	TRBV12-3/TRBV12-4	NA	TGTGCCAGCAGGATGACAGGAGCGAACACTGAAGCTTTCTTT	CASRMTGANTEAFF
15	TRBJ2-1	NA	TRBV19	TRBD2	TGTGCCAGTAGTATAGGCGGGACTAGACGGACTGAGCAGTTCTTC	CASSIGGTRRTEQFF
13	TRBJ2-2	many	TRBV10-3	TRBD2	TGTGCCACTTCGGGGGGGGCCAACGGGGAGCTGTTTTTT	CATSGGANGELFF
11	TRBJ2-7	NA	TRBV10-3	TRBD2	TGTGCCATCTTTGCGGGGGACGAGCAGTACTTC	CAIFAGDEQYF
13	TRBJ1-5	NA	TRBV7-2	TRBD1	TGTGCCAGCGGGACAGGGAACCATCAGCCCCAGCATTTT	CASGTGNHQPQHF
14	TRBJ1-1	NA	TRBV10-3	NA	TGTGCCATCAGTGAGTCGATGGGGGGAGCTGAAGCTTTCTTT	CAISESMGGAEAFF
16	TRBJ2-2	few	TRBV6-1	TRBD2	TGTGCCAGCAGTACCGGGACTAGCGGCCCCGCCGGGGAGCTGTTTTTT	CASSTGTSGPAGELFF
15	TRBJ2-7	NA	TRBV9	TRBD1	TGTGCCAGCAGCGTTGGGCAGACAGGGGGCTACGAGCAGTACTTC	CASSVGQTGGYEQYF
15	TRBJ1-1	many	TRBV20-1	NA	TGCAGTGCTAGAGTGCCCAGACGGGCGAACACTGAAGCTTTCTTT	CSARVPRRANTEAFF
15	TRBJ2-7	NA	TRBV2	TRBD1	TGTGCCAGCAGCCAAGGGGGACAGGGGGCGAGGGAGCAGTACTTC	CASSQGGQGAREQYF
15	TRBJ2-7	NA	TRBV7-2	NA	TGTGCCAGCAGCCAACAGGGCCACAGCTCCTACGAGCAGTACTTC	CASSQQGHSSYEQYF
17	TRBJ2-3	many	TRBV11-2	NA	TGTGCCAGCAGCTTAGGGGTTGGGTTTGGGTCCACAGATACGCAGTATTTT	CASSLGVGFGSTDTQYF
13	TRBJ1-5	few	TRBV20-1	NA	TGCAGTGCTAGAGATCGCCAGAATCAGCCCCAGCATTTT	CSARDRQNQPQHF
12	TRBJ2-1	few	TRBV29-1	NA	TGCAGCGTTGCCTCTAGACAGAGTGAGCAGTTCTTC	CSVASRQSEQFF
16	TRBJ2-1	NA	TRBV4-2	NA	TGTGCCAGCAGCCAAGATCAGGGATCTTCCTACAATGAGCAGTTCTTC	CASSQDQGSSYNEQFF
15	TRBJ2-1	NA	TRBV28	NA	TGTGCCAGCAGTTTATTCCCTAGTTCGTTCAATGAGCAGTTCTTC	CASSLFPSSFNEQFF
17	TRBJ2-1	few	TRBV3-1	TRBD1	TGTGCCAGCAGCCAAGATCCCGCAGGGGGTTCCTACAATGAGCAGTTCTTC	CASSQDPAGGSYNEQFF
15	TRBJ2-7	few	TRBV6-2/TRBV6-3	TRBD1	TGTGCCAGCAGATATAGGACAGGAGAGAACTACGAGCAGTACTTC	CASRYRTGENYEQYF
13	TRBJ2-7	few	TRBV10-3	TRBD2	TGTGCCACCCAGCGGGAGTCAACCTACGAGCAGTACTTC	CATQRESTYEQYF
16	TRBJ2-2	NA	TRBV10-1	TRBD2	TGCGCCAGCAGTGATGGACTAGCGGCTAACACCGGGGAGCTGTTTTTT	CASSDGLAANTGELFF
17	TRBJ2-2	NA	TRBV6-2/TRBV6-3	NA	TGTGCCAGCAGTTACCCGAGGACCCTCGCGAACACCGGGGAGCTGTTTTTT	CASSYPRTLANTGELFF
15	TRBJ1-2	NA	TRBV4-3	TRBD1	TGCGCCAGCAGCCCACACAGGGGCTGGGACTATGGCTACACCTTC	CASSPHRGWDYGYTF
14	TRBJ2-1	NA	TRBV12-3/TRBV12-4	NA	TGTGCCAGCAGTTTGTGGGAAGCCTACAATGAGCAGTTCTTC	CASSLWEAYNEQFF
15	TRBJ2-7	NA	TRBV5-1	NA	TGCGCCAGCAGCCAAATTTCCGGGACGTCGAGCGAGCAGTACTTC	CASSQISGTSSEQYF
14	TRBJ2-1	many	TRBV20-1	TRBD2	TGCAGTGGACGGGCGCGGGAGGTTCTGAATGAGCAGTTCTTC	CSGRAREVLNEQFF
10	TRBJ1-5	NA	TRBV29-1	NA	TGCAGCGTTGATTGCCAGCCCCAGCATTTT	CSVDCQPQHF
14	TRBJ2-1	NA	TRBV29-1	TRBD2	TGCAGCGTTGGAGGCGGGGGGCGGCGGGATGAGCAGTTCTTC	CSVGGGGRRDEQFF
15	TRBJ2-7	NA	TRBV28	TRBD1	TGTGCCAGCACCACGGACAGGGGGCGCGTCTACGAGCAGTACTTC	CASTTDRGRVYEQYF
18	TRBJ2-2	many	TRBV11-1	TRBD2	TGTGCCAGCAGCAACTCGGGACTAGCGGGAGTTGCGACCGGGGAGCTGTTTTTT	CASSNSGLAGVATGELFF
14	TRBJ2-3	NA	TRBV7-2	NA	TGTGCCAGCAGCTTAGAGCAGCTTGCGGATACGCAGTATTTT	CASSLEQLADTQYF